This is a list of T cell receptor beta chains from one sample in a study of blood T cells in healthy people across ages. MiXCR, run by TCRdb on the 5' RACE reads, gives a single entry per CDR3 protein. The profile shows approximately 900,000 distinct CDR3 sequences, about 48% of them singletons. Sequencing input: blood. Receptors originate from a man aged 25-40 years in good health. Both conserved end residues are trimmed from each CDR3. The order of the fields is V gene, J gene, CDR3 protein.

v_gene: TRBV10-3
j_gene: TRBJ1-4
CDR3aa: AIRPSGGTNEKLF

v_gene: TRBV19
j_gene: TRBJ2-7
CDR3aa: ASSAYYKYEQY

v_gene: TRBV9
j_gene: TRBJ2-7
CDR3aa: ASSVGTGVYEQY

v_gene: TRBV13
j_gene: TRBJ2-3
CDR3aa: ASSLGQGVSTDTQY

v_gene: TRBV18
j_gene: TRBJ1-2
CDR3aa: ASSRSTGIRSDGYT

v_gene: TRBV6-2/TRBV6-3
j_gene: TRBJ2-2
CDR3aa: ASLGLKNTGELF

v_gene: TRBV11-2
j_gene: TRBJ2-2
CDR3aa: ASSLVPPGGTGELF

v_gene: TRBV6-1
j_gene: TRBJ2-5
CDR3aa: ASRSLTVQETQY

v_gene: TRBV20-1
j_gene: TRBJ2-2
CDR3aa: SAPGTGNTGELF

v_gene: TRBV2
j_gene: TRBJ1-4
CDR3aa: ASSPMAALTNEKLF

v_gene: TRBV29-1
j_gene: TRBJ2-2
CDR3aa: SARESGRETGELF

v_gene: TRBV11-2
j_gene: TRBJ2-1
CDR3aa: ASSLGLESF

v_gene: TRBV12-3/TRBV12-4
j_gene: TRBJ1-5
CDR3aa: ASRLGVSNQPQH

v_gene: TRBV3-1
j_gene: TRBJ2-4
CDR3aa: ASSEGQPGAKNIQY

v_gene: TRBV27
j_gene: TRBJ2-1
CDR3aa: ASSLEGPAYNEQF

v_gene: TRBV5-1
j_gene: TRBJ2-3
CDR3aa: ASSLDPTGGASTDTQY

v_gene: TRBV7-7
j_gene: TRBJ2-2
CDR3aa: ASSLAETAKGELF

v_gene: TRBV5-1
j_gene: -
CDR3aa: ASSLVSSEQY

v_gene: TRBV20-1
j_gene: TRBJ2-4
CDR3aa: SASLAQIAKNIQY

v_gene: TRBV11-2
j_gene: TRBJ2-3
CDR3aa: ASSGQENTQY

v_gene: TRBV20-1
j_gene: TRBJ2-1
CDR3aa: SARGTGNEQF

v_gene: TRBV12-3/TRBV12-4
j_gene: TRBJ2-7
CDR3aa: ASNLGFTYEQY